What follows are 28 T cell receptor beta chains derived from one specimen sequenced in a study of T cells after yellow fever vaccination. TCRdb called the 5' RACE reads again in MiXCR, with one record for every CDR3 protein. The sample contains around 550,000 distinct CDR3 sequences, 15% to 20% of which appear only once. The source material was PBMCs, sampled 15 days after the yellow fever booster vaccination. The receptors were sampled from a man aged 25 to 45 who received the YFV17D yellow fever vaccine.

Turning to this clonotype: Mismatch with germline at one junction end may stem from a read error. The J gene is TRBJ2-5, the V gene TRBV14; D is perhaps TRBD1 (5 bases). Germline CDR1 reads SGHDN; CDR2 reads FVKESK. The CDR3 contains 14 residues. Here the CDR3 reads CASSKDSAQETQYF. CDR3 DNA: TGTGCCAGCAGCAAAGACAGCGCCCAAGAGACCCAGTACTTC.

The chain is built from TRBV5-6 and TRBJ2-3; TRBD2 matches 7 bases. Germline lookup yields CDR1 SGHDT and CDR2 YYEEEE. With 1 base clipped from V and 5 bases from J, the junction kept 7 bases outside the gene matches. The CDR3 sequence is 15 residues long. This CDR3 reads CASSLWTRHQDTQYF. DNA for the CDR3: TGTGCCAGCAGCTTGTGGACTAGGCATCAAGATACGCAGTATTTT.

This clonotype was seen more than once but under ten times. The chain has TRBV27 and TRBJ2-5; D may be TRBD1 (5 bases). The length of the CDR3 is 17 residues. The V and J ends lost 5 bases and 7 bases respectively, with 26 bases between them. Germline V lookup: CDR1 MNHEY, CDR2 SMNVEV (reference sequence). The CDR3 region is CASSREPISNSRGTQYF. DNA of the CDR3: TGTGCCAGCAGTCGTGAGCCGATTAGCAACTCTAGGGGGACCCAGTACTTC.

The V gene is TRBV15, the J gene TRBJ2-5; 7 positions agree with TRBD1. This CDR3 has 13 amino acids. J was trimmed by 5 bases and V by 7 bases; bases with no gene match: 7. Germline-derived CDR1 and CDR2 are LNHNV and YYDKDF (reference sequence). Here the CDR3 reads CATTRQTGETQYF. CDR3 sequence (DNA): TGTGCCACCACTCGACAGACAGGGGAGACCCAGTACTTC.

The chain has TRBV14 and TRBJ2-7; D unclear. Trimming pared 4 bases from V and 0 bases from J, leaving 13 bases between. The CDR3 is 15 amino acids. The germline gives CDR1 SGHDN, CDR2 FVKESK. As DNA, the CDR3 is TGTGCCAGCAGCCCCGGAACAGATAGCTCCTACGAGCAGTACTTC. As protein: CASSPGTDSSYEQYF.

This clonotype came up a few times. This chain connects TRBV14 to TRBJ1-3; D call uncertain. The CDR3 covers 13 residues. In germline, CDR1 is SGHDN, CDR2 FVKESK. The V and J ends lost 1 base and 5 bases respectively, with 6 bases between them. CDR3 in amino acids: CASSQGFRNTIYF. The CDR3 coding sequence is TGTGCCAGCAGCCAAGGTTTCCGAAACACCATATATTTT.

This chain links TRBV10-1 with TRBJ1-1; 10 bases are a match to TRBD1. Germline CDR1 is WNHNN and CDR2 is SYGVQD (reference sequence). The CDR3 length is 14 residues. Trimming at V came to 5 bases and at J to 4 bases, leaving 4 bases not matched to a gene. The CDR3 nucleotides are TGCGCCAGCAGTCGGGACAGGGGAGCCACTGAAGCTTTCTTT. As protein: CASSRDRGATEAFF.

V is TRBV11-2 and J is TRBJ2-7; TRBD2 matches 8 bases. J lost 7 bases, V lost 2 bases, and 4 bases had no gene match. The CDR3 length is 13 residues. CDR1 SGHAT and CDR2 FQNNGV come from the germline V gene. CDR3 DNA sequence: TGTGCCAGCAGCTTAACCGGGACTAGAGAGCAGTACTTC. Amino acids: CASSLTGTREQYF.

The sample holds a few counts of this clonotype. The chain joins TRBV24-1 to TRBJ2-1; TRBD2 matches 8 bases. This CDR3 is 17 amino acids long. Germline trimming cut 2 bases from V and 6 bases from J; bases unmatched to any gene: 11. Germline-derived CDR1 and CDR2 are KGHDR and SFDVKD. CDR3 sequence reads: CATSDWVGAGGLNEQFF. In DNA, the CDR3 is TGTGCCACCAGTGATTGGGTGGGGGCGGGAGGCCTCAATGAGCAGTTCTTC.

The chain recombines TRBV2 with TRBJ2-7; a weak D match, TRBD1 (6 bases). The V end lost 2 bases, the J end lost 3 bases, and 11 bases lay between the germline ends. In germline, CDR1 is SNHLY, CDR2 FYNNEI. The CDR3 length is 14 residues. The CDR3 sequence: CASSEIQGGYEQYF. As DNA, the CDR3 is TGTGCCAGCAGTGAAATACAGGGTGGCTACGAGCAGTACTTC. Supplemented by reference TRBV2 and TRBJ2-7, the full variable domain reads EPEVTQTPSHQVTQMGQEVILRCVPISNHLYFYWYRQILGQKVEFLVSFYNNEISEKSEIFDDQFSVERPDGSNFTLKIRSTKLEDSAMYFCASSEIQGGYEQYFGPGTRLTVT.

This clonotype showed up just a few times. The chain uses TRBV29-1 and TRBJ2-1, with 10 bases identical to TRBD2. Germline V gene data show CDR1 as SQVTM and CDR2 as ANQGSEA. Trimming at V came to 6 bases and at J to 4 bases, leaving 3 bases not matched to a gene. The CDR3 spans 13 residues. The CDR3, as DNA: TGCAGCGTGGGGACTAGCGTATACAATGAGCAGTTCTTC. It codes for CSVGTSVYNEQFF.

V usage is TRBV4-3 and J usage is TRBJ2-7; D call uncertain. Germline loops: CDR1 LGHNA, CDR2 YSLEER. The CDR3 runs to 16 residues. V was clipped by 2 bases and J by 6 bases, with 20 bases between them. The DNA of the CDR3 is TGCGCCAGCAGCCAACTCCCAGGCCCCATAAGGCCCGAGCAGTACTTC. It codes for CASSQLPGPIRPEQYF.

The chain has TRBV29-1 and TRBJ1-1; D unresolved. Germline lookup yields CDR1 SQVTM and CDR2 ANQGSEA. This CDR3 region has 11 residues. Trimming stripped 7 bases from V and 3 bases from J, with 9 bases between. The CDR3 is CSGRRDTEAFF. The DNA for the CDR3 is TGCAGCGGACGTAGGGACACTGAAGCTTTCTTT. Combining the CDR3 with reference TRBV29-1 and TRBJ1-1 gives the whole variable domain SAVISQKPSRDICQRGTSLTIQCQVDSQVTMMFWYRQQPGQSLTLIATANQGSEATYESGFVIDKFPISRPNLTFSTLTVSNMSPEDSSIYLCSGRRDTEAFFGQGTRLTVV.

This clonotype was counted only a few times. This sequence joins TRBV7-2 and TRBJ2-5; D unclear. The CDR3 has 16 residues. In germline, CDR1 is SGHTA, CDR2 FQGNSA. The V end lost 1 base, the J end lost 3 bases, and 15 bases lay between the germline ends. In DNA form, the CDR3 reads TGTGCCAGCAGCTTAGTCTCGAGCTATCAAAAAGAGACCCAGTACTTC. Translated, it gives CASSLVSSYQKETQYF.

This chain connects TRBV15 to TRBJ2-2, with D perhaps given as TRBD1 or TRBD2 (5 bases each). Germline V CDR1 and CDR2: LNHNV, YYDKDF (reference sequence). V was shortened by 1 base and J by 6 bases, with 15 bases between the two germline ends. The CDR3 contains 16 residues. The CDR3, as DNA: TGTGCCACCAGCAGAGTTCCGGACAACGGGGCCGGGGAGCTGTTTTTT. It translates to CATSRVPDNGAGELFF.

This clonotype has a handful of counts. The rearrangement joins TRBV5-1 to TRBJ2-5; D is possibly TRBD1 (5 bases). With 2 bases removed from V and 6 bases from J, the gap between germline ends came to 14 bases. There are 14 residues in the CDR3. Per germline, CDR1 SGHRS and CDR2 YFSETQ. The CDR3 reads CASSFQGRDQTQYF. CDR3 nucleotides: TGCGCCAGCAGCTTTCAAGGCAGGGATCAGACCCAGTACTTC.

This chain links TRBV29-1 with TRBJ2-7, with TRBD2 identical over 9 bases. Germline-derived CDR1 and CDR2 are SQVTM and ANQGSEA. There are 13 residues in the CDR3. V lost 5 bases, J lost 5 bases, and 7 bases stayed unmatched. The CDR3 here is CSVMGLAQNEQYF. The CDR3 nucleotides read TGCAGCGTTATGGGACTAGCTCAAAACGAGCAGTACTTC.

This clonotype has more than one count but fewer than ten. CDR3 sequence: CASSFLRREDDEQFF. CDR3 bases: TGTGCCAGCAGCTTCCTTCGGCGGGAGGATGATGAGCAGTTCTTC. This sequence joins TRBV11-2 and TRBJ2-1, with TRBD2 matching over 8 bases. After removal of 3 bases from V and 8 bases from J, the junction contained 9 bases not matched to a gene. This CDR3 is built from 15 residues. CDR1 and CDR2 from the germline V gene are SGHAT and FQNNGV.

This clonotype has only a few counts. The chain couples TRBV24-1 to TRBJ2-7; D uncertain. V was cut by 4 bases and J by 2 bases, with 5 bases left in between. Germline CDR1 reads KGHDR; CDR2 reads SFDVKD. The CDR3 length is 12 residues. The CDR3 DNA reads TGTGCCACCAGTGACTCCCCCTACGAGCAGTACTTC. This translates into CATSDSPYEQYF.

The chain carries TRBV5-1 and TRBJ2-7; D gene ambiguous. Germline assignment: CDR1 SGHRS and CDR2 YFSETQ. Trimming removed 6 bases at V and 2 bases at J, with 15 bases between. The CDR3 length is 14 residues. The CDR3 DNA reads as TGCGCCAGCACCAAGGGTCCTCCTGCCTACGAGCAGTACTTC. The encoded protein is CASTKGPPAYEQYF.

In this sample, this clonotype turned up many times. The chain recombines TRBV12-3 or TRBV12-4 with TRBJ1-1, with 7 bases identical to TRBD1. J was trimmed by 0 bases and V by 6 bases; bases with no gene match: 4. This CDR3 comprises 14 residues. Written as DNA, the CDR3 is TGTGCCAGCAGCCGACAGGGAATGAACACTGAAGCTTTCTTT. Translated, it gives CASSRQGMNTEAFF.

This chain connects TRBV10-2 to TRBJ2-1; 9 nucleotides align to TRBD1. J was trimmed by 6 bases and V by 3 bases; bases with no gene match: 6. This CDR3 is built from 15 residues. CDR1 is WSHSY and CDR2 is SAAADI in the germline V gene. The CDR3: CASSDLGTGSNEQFF. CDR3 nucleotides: TGCGCCAGCAGTGACCTTGGGACAGGGAGCAATGAGCAGTTCTTC.

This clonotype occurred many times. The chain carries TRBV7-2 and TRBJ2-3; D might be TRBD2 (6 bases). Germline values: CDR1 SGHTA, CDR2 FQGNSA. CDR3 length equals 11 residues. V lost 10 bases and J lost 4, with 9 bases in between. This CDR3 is CATPGADTQYF. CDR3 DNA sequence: TGTGCCACTCCGGGGGCAGATACGCAGTATTTT.

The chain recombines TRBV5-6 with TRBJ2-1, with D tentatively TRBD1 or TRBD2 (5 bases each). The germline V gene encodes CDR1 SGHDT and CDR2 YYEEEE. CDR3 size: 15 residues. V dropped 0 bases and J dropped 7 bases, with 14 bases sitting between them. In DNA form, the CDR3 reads TGTGCCAGCAGCTTGGGGGGCTTCACGGGAAATGAGCAGTTCTTC. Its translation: CASSLGGFTGNEQFF.

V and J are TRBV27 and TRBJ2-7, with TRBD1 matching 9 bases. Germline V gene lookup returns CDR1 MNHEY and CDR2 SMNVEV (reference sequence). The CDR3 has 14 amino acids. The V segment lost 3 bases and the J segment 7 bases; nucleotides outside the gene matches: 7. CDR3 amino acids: CASSLGTGKWEQYF. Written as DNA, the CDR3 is TGTGCCAGCAGTTTGGGGACAGGGAAGTGGGAGCAGTACTTC.

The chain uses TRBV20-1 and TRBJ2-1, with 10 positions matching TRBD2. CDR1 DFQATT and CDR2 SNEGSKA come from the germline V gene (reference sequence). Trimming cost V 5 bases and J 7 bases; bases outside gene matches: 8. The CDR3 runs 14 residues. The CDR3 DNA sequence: TGCAGTGCTGATCTAGCGGGAGCCGAAAATGAGCAGTTCTTC. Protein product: CSADLAGAENEQFF.

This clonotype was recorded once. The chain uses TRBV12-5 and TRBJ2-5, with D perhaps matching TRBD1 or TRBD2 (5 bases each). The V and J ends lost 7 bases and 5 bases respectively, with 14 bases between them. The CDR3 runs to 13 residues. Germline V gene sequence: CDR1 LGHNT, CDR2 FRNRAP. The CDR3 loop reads CASASRGVETQYF. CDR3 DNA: TGTGCTAGTGCCTCTCGAGGGGTCGAGACCCAGTACTTC.

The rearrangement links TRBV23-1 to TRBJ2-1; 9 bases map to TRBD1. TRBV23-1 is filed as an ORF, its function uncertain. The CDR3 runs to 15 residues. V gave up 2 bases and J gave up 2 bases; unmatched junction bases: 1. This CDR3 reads CASSQGQGTYNEQFF. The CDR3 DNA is TGCGCCAGCAGTCAAGGACAGGGGACCTACAATGAGCAGTTCTTC.